Detailed here is one T cell receptor beta chain. This specimen comes from a study of shared clonotypes between healthy human individuals. The V end was cut by 2 bases, the J end by 8 bases, with 19 bases between. This CDR3 region has 15 residues. CDR1 is GTSNPN and CDR2 is SVGIG in the germline V gene (reference sequence). Terminally differentiated effector memory CD45RA+ cells were excluded from the naive CD8 cells, which were CD45RO-negative and positively selected for CCR7. The assay ran at deep level. The assay was immunoSEQ multiplex PCR, and TCRdb's table has in-frame clones only and misses some. The table shows about 2 million clones, with approximately 95% occurring only once.

This chain joins TRBV30 and TRBJ2-1, with a possible D match to TRBD1 (6 bases). Sample: naive CD8+ T cells sorted from blood. This TCR was recovered from a man aged 18 to 35 in good health. As DNA, the CDR3 is TGTGCCTGGAGTACCGGGACACTGGGTGGGGATGAGCAGTTCTTC. Its protein product is CAWSTGTLGGDEQFF.